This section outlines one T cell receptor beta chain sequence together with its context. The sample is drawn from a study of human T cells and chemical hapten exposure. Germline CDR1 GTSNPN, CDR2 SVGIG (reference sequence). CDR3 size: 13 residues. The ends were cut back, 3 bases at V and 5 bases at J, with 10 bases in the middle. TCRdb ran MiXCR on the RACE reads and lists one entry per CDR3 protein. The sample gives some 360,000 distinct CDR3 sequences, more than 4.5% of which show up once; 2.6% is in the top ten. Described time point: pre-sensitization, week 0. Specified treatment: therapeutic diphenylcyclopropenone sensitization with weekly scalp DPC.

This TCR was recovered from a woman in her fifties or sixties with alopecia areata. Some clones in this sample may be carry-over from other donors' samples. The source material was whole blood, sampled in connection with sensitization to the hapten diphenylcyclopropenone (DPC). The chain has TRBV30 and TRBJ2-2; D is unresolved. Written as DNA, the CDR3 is TGTGCCTGGAGGATCCCAGGAACCGGGGAGCTGTTTTTT. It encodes CAWRIPGTGELFF.